The clone carrying this TCR beta chain was picked up a small number of times. Antigen unknown. These data originate in a study of T cells in Graves' hyperthyroidism and ophthalmopathy. Findings and limits, study-wide: Model output signaled ophthalmopathy a median approximately 6 months ahead of onset.

Amplified TCR beta CDR3 regions came from RNA transcripts. The TCR CDR3 first-round RT-PCR relied on the HTBI primer set. TCRdb independently ran MiXCR on the multiplex PCR reads; one entry per CDR3 protein. In the table there are 600,000 to 750,000 distinct CDR3 sequences, approximately 15% of which are singletons. Stable hyperthyroidism: no ophthalmopathy progression over 18 months of follow-up. More than 8.5 ml of fresh peripheral blood supplied the PBMCs. The germline V gene has CDR1 ENHRY and CDR2 SYGVKD. CDR3 size: 12 residues. Trimming took off 7 bases at V and 5 bases at J, with 11 bases between the two ends.

The rearrangement uses TRBV10-3 and TRBJ1-2, with unresolved D. Sequenced sample: blood. This clonotype was obtained from a man between 50 and 59 years old with Graves' hyperthyroidism. The CDR3 coding sequence is TGTGCCATCACCGAAGGACGGTATGGCTACACCTTC. Translation gives CAITEGRYGYTF.